The 4 T cell receptor beta chains below were found in one sample sequenced in a study of T-cell memory formation after mild COVID-19. TCRdb redid the calling of the 5' RACE reads with MiXCR, one entry per CDR3 protein. The sample consists of 140,000 or so distinct CDR3 sequences, approximately 21% of them appearing once. Input material: PBMCs or a T cell subset sorted from them (not recorded which). The receptors here all came from an adult woman who had mild COVID-19 (a few samples of this study predate the infection). Cell type and time point are not known.

This clonotype came up a few times. The chain joins TRBV5-1 to TRBJ1-1; 8 positions match TRBD1. Per the germline V gene, CDR1 is SGHRS and CDR2 is YFSETQ. This CDR3 is 17 amino acids long. With 1 base clipped from V and 3 bases from J, the junction kept 11 bases outside the gene matches. The CDR3 loop is CASSLLGLAQGDTEAFF. The CDR3 DNA reads as TGCGCCAGCAGCTTGTTAGGCCTGGCACAGGGGGACACTGAAGCTTTCTTT. The full variable domain, with the rest looked up from reference TRBV5-1 and TRBJ1-1, is KAGVTQTPRYLIKTRGQQVTLSCSPISGHRSVSWYQQTPGQGLQFLFEYFSETQRNKGNFPGRFSGRQFSNSRSEMNVSTLELGDSALYLCASSLLGLAQGDTEAFFGQGTRLTVV.

The CDR3 loop is CASSWTGGASYNEQFF. Here the CDR3 DNA reads TGTGCCAGCAGTTGGACAGGGGGCGCGTCCTACAATGAGCAGTTCTTC. The J gene is TRBJ2-1, the V gene TRBV27, with 11 bases fitting TRBD1. The length of the CDR3 is 16 residues. Losses at the gene ends were 4 bases for V and 1 base for J; bases not matched to a gene: 3. Per germline, CDR1 MNHEY and CDR2 SMNVEV (reference sequence).

This clonotype showed up just a few times. The chain recombines TRBV10-3 with TRBJ2-7; D remains unclear. The CDR3 loop spans 14 amino acids. Deletions cut 10 bases from V and 4 bases from J, with 20 bases between. Germline assignment: CDR1 ENHRY and CDR2 SYGVKD. The CDR3 sequence is CATPKFGGLYEQYF. CDR3 in DNA: TGTGCCACCCCTAAATTCGGCGGTTTATACGAGCAGTACTTC.

This clonotype was counted at least ten times. The V call is TRBV7-9, the J call TRBJ2-1, with no clear D. The CDR3 contains 13 residues. The V gene's germline CDR1 is SEHNR and CDR2 FQNEAQ (reference sequence). Trimming shortened V by 3 bases and J by 10 bases, and 13 bases separated the two germline ends. The CDR3 region has the DNA TGTGCCAGCAGCTTTGGCGTAGCAGAGGAGCAGTTCTTC. Its protein product is CASSFGVAEEQFF.